Below are 12 T cell receptor beta chains sequenced from a single sample in a study of T cells in Graves' hyperthyroidism and ophthalmopathy. The CDR3 regions of TCR beta were amplified from RNA transcripts. First-round RT-PCR targeting the TCR CDR3 was performed with the HTBI primer set. TCRdb re-called the multiplex PCR reads with MiXCR, one entry per CDR3 protein. The table has hundreds of thousands of distinct CDR3 sequences, around 20% seen once. Sequenced: blood. The origin of the receptors is a man aged 25 to 40 with Graves' ophthalmopathy.

This clonotype was counted only a few times. Being one base from a much bigger clone, this may be a read error. The V call is TRBV7-9, the J call TRBJ2-5; a weak D match, TRBD2 (6 bases). This CDR3 region has 12 residues. CDR1 SEHNR and CDR2 FQNEAQ come from the germline V gene (reference sequence). The DNA for the CDR3 is TGTGTCACCTGGAGGGCCGGAGAGACCCAGTACTTC. It codes for CVTWRAGETQYF.

The chain carries TRBV6-1 and TRBJ2-7; the D gene is possibly TRBD1 (6 bases). The germline V gene encodes CDR1 MNHNS and CDR2 SASEGT. The CDR3 has 14 amino acids. Trimming took off 2 bases at V and 5 bases at J, with 13 bases between the two ends. The CDR3 is CASSERQARDEQYF. The CDR3 coding sequence is TGTGCCAGCAGTGAACGACAGGCTCGGGACGAGCAGTACTTC.

This clonotype was observed many times. This rearrangement joins TRBV27 to TRBJ2-1, with 7 bases that match TRBD2. Germline CDR1 MNHEY, CDR2 SMNVEV (reference sequence). The V segment lost 2 bases and the J segment 5 bases; nucleotides outside the gene matches: 6. The CDR3 runs to 15 residues. The CDR3 DNA reads TGTGCCAGCAGTTTAATGGCTAGCGGACACAATGAGCAGTTCTTC. Protein sequence: CASSLMASGHNEQFF.

This clonotype occurred a few times. The chain joins TRBV2 to TRBJ2-1, with TRBD1 as a possible D gene (6 bases). The V gene's germline CDR1 is SNHLY and CDR2 FYNNEI. Trimming stripped 6 bases from V and 9 bases from J, with 15 bases between. This CDR3 spans 13 amino acids. Here the CDR3 reads CASSPTGNTEQFF. In DNA, the CDR3 is TGTGCCAGCAGCCCTACAGGGAATACTGAGCAGTTCTTC.

This clonotype was recorded many times. The CDR3 DNA reads TGTGCCAGCAGCTTAGCGGAGGGCCCGAACACCGGGGAGCTGTTTTTT. Protein: CASSLAEGPNTGELFF. The V call is TRBV7-2, the J call TRBJ2-2; perhaps TRBD2 as D (6 bases). Germline CDR1 is SGHTA and CDR2 is FQGNSA. CDR3 length equals 16 residues. Between the trimmed V and J ends, which lost 0 bases and 0 bases, there was a span of 8 bases.

This clonotype was detected a few times. This sequence joins TRBV5-1 and TRBJ2-2; D perhaps matches TRBD1 (6 bases). CDR1 and CDR2 (germline): SGHRS, YFSETQ. Trimming took 0 bases from V and 3 from J, leaving 12 bases between them. This CDR3 is built from 16 residues. CDR3 DNA: TGCGCCAGCAGCTTGGTCTTGGACAGTCACACCGGGGAGCTGTTTTTT. It translates to CASSLVLDSHTGELFF.

The chain carries TRBV29-1 and TRBJ1-1, with a tentative D call TRBD1 (5 bases). The CDR3 is 14 residues long. The V gene's germline CDR1 is SQVTM and CDR2 ANQGSEA. V dropped 4 bases and J dropped 6 bases, with 18 bases sitting between them. CDR3 sequence: CSVAAGRPTAEAFF. CDR3 bases: TGCAGCGTTGCCGCGGGACGGCCAACGGCTGAAGCTTTCTTT.

The chain employs TRBV11-2 and TRBJ1-4; 7 bases are shared with TRBD1. The CDR3 has 16 amino acids. V shed 3 bases, J shed 0 bases, and the junction held 4 bases outside the gene matches. Germline V gene data show CDR1 as SGHAT and CDR2 as FQNNGV. CDR3 sequence: CASSLGQSATNEKLFF. CDR3 DNA: TGTGCCAGCAGCTTGGGACAGAGTGCAACTAATGAAAAACTGTTTTTT. Full variable domain (missing parts from reference TRBV11-2 and TRBJ1-4): EAGVAQSPRYKIIEKRQSVAFWCNPISGHATLYWYQQILGQGPKLLIQFQNNGVVDDSQLPKDRFSAERLKGVDSTLKIQPAKLEDSAVYLCASSLGQSATNEKLFFGSGTQLSVL.

This clonotype turned up a few times. This chain connects TRBV2 to TRBJ2-7, with D possibly TRBD2 on 5 matching bases. V was shortened by 3 bases and J by 2 bases, with 11 bases between the two germline ends. The germline V gene encodes CDR1 SNHLY and CDR2 FYNNEI. The CDR3 has 14 amino acids. DNA for the CDR3: TGTGCCAGCAGTGAGCGACGGGAAGCCTACGAGCAGTACTTC. It translates to CASSERREAYEQYF. The variable domain in full, with the rest retrieved from reference TRBV2 and TRBJ2-7, is EPEVTQTPSHQVTQMGQEVILRCVPISNHLYFYWYRQILGQKVEFLVSFYNNEISEKSEIFDDQFSVERPDGSNFTLKIRSTKLEDSAMYFCASSERREAYEQYFGPGTRLTVT.

This clonotype showed up many times. The chain recombines TRBV4-1 with TRBJ2-3; 9 bases fit TRBD1. Germline CDR1 MGHRA, CDR2 YSYEKL. The CDR3 spans 15 residues. The trim removed 4 bases at V and 1 base at J, leaving 3 bases unmatched. CDR3 residues: CASSPGQGGTDTQYF. Written as DNA, the CDR3 is TGCGCCAGCAGCCCGGGACAGGGTGGCACAGATACGCAGTATTTT.

This chain links TRBV7-9 with TRBJ2-1; a possible D gene is TRBD2 (5 bases). Germline V lookup: CDR1 SEHNR, CDR2 FQNEAQ (reference sequence). V was cut by 5 bases and J by 3 bases, with 14 bases left in between. The CDR3 runs 15 residues. CDR3 DNA: TGTGCCAGCAGCACTAGATTTAACAACTACAATGAGCAGTTCTTC. Translating gives CASSTRFNNYNEQFF.

The gene calls are TRBV18 and TRBJ2-1; the D is unclear. Germline values: CDR1 KGHSH, CDR2 LQKENI. The germline V and J ends were trimmed by 6 bases and 5 bases, with 17 bases remaining between them. The CDR3 is 15 amino acids. CDR3 coding DNA: TGTGCCAGCTCCACCCTCCCGACGACTGACAATGAGCAGTTCTTC. Protein product: CASSTLPTTDNEQFF.